These 4 T cell receptor beta chains were all obtained from the same sample, sequenced in a study of CD8+CD57+ T cells in acquired aplastic anemia (dated by TCRdb to the late 2010s). Sequencing used an Illumina HiSeq 2000. TCR beta VDJ combination and CDR3 sequence profiling used genomic DNA as the template. TCRdb reran the public reads through fastp at Q25 and MiXCR, keeping productive beta chains. Rows merge per CDR3 protein into single entries with the most common DNA and genes. The sample records roughly 250,000 distinct CDR3 sequences, roughly 82% of which are singletons. The ten largest clones represent 35% to 50% of the sample. Expansion of CD8+CD57+ cells had been shown by flow cytometry in the patients chosen for sequencing. The material sequenced was sorted CD4+, CD8+, or CD8+CD57+ T cells (not recorded which) from PBMCs. These receptors were collected from a human donor with aplastic anemia.

This clonotype has more than one count but fewer than ten. Relative to the germline gene, one junction end is altered; a read error may explain this. J is TRBJ2-3 and V is TRBV19, with 7 bases fitting TRBD2. The V gene's germline CDR1 is LNHDA and CDR2 SQIVND (reference sequence). The CDR3 is 14 amino acids. The CDR3, as DNA: TGTGCCAGTAGTTTAGCGGGCGGACCCGACAATGAGTATTTC. It yields the protein CASSLAGGPDNEYF. The variable domain in full, completed from reference TRBV19 and TRBJ2-3, reads DGGITQSPKYLFRKEGQNVTLSCEQNLNHDAMYWYRQDPGQGLRLIYYSQIVNDFQKGDIAEGYSVSREKKESFPLTVTSAQKNPTAFYLCASSLAGGPDNEYFGPGTRLTVL.

V gene TRBV20-1 combines with J gene TRBJ1-6, with 7 bases lining up with TRBD1. The CDR3 is 15 amino acids. Germline V CDR1 and CDR2: DFQATT, SNEGSKA (reference sequence). Germline trimming cut 3 bases from V and 6 bases from J; bases unmatched to any gene: 8. The CDR3 loop reads CSARGEGTVNSPLHF. The CDR3 coding sequence is TGCAGTGCTAGGGGGGAGGGGACAGTTAATTCACCCCTCCACTTT.

The CDR3 DNA is TGTGCCAGCGGCGACGATGAAGGAGCCTACGAGCAGTACTTC. Translating gives CASGDDEGAYEQYF. This chain connects TRBV2 to TRBJ2-7; D gene unclear. Germline CDR1 is SNHLY and CDR2 is FYNNEI. The CDR3 totals 14 residues. V lost 8 bases to trimming and J lost 2 bases, with 16 bases between them. Looking up the rest from reference TRBV2 and TRBJ2-7 gives the full variable domain: EPEVTQTPSHQVTQMGQEVILRCVPISNHLYFYWYRQILGQKVEFLVSFYNNEISEKSEIFDDQFSVERPDGSNFTLKIRSTKLEDSAMYFCASGDDEGAYEQYFGPGTRLTVT.

The genes are TRBV2 and TRBJ2-1, with a possible D match to TRBD1 (5 bases). The CDR3 runs to 13 residues. Germline V lookup: CDR1 SNHLY, CDR2 FYNNEI. With 6 bases removed from V and 13 bases from J, the gap between germline ends came to 19 bases. CDR3 sequence reads: CASSAGSTETQFF. The CDR3 bases are TGTGCCAGCAGCGCTGGCTCGACAGAGACCCAGTTCTTC.